This T cell receptor beta chain was recorded in a study of T cells in Graves' hyperthyroidism and ophthalmopathy. This CDR3 is built from 15 residues. V lost 4 bases to trimming and J lost 1 base, with 13 bases between them. CDR1 and CDR2 from the germline V gene are MNHEY and SVGEGT. The investigators amplified TCR beta CDR3 regions from RNA transcripts. The HTBI primer set drove a first-round RT-PCR of the TCR CDR3. One entry per CDR3 protein results from TCRdb running MiXCR on the multiplex PCR reads. The table shows fewer than 700,000 distinct CDR3 sequences, with around 16% occurring only once. Newly diagnosed patients aged 18 to 65 had hyperthyroidism of under 2 months' duration. Uncontrolled infection, other autoimmune disease, pregnancy or lactation disqualified patients from enrolment. This clonotype was counted only a few times. Its matching antigen is unknown. Notes on the study in general: Most clonotypes that expanded in the thyroid above 0.001 also showed up in blood. Ophthalmopathy and stable hyperthyroidism were told apart by a 13 V-J model.

The source material was blood. The TCR was taken from a woman under 40 with Graves' hyperthyroidism. The V gene is TRBV6-2 or TRBV6-3, the J gene TRBJ1-2; tentatively, D is TRBD1 (5 bases). DNA for the CDR3: TGTGCCAGCAGTTTCCGAAGGGGCGATAACTATGGCTACACCTTC. It yields the protein CASSFRRGDNYGYTF.